The 32 T cell receptor beta chains reported below all come from one sample, sequenced in a study of T-cell memory formation after mild COVID-19. Each CDR3 protein gets one entry after TCRdb re-called the 5' RACE reads with MiXCR. The sample shows 150,000 to 200,000 distinct CDR3 sequences, under 20% of them seen only once. The sequenced sample was PBMCs or a T cell subset sorted from them (not recorded which). The receptors derive from an adult woman who had mild COVID-19 (a few samples of this study predate the infection). Cell type and time point are not known.

This clonotype was counted between two and nine times. The V and J genes are TRBV27 and TRBJ1-5, with 7 bases lining up with TRBD1. The CDR3 is 18 residues long. CDR1 MNHEY and CDR2 SMNVEV come from the germline V gene (reference sequence). The J segment lost 0 bases and the V segment lost 6 bases, leaving 14 bases of the junction unmatched. DNA of the CDR3: TGTGCCAGCAGGGGTCCAGGGACAGCCTTCTATAGCAATCAGCCCCAGCATTTT. The encoded protein is CASRGPGTAFYSNQPQHF.

Only a few counts were recorded for this clonotype. V usage is TRBV12-3 or TRBV12-4 and J usage is TRBJ1-6; D ambiguous. V was trimmed by 5 bases and J by 9 bases, leaving 14 bases between them. The CDR3 is 14 amino acids. The CDR3 reads CASSPREGGSPLHF. The CDR3 coding sequence is TGTGCCAGCAGTCCCCGGGAGGGTGGTTCACCCCTCCACTTT.

This clonotype showed up many times. The chain carries TRBV12-3 or TRBV12-4 and TRBJ2-5; D gene ambiguous. The CDR3 extends over 12 amino acids. V was shortened by 3 bases and J by 5 bases, with 7 bases between the two germline ends. The CDR3 region has the DNA TGTGCCAGCAGTTTCTCCTCGGAGACCCAGTACTTC. This encodes CASSFSSETQYF.

The CDR3 coding sequence is TGTGCCAGCAGCGTAGATTTCTCGCCTGCCAAAAACATTCAGTACTTC. It codes for CASSVDFSPAKNIQYF. The chain is built from TRBV9 and TRBJ2-4; the D is unclear. The CDR3 consists of 16 residues. The V end lost 0 bases, the J end lost 1 base, and 11 bases lay between the germline ends. Germline V gene data show CDR1 as SGDLS and CDR2 as YYNGEE. Complete variable domain (other parts from reference TRBV9 and TRBJ2-4): DSGVTQTPKHLITATGQRVTLRCSPRSGDLSVYWYQQSLDQGLQFLIQYYNGEERAKGNILERFSAQQFPDLHSELNLSSLELGDSALYFCASSVDFSPAKNIQYFGAGTRLSVL.

This CDR3 reads CATSRDKASSYNEQFF. CDR3 sequence (DNA): TGTGCCACCAGCAGAGATAAGGCTAGCTCCTACAATGAGCAGTTCTTC. The chain employs TRBV15 and TRBJ2-1; D call uncertain. The germline V gene encodes CDR1 LNHNV and CDR2 YYDKDF (reference sequence). The CDR3 sequence is 16 residues long. Trimming left V 0 bases short and J 0 bases short, with 9 bases between.

This clonotype was detected once. The chain has TRBV7-9 and TRBJ2-5; 7 nucleotides line up with TRBD1. After removal of 5 bases from V and 4 bases from J, the junction contained 16 bases not matched to a gene. CDR3 size: 17 residues. The germline V gene has CDR1 SEHNR and CDR2 FQNEAQ (reference sequence). This chain's CDR3 is CASSPLGYRGALETQYF. CDR3 nucleotides: TGTGCCAGCAGCCCTCTCGGCTACAGGGGCGCTTTAGAGACCCAGTACTTC.

This CDR3 reads CASSDGTGGYGYTF. DNA for the CDR3: TGCGCCAGCAGCGACGGGACAGGAGGCTATGGCTACACCTTC. The V and J genes are TRBV5-1 and TRBJ1-2; 8 nucleotides match TRBD1. The CDR3 is 14 residues long. CDR1 is SGHRS, CDR2 YFSETQ, per germline. V lost 4 bases and J lost 4; bases outside the gene matches: 6.

This clonotype was seen a handful of times. The rearrangement uses TRBV12-3 or TRBV12-4 and TRBJ2-3; D tentatively reads TRBD1 or TRBD2 (5 bases each). Trimming pared 5 bases from V and 2 bases from J, leaving 14 bases between. The CDR3 runs 15 residues. The CDR3 coding sequence is TGTGCCAGCAGTCACGGGACCGAGAACACAGATACGCAGTATTTT. This translates into CASSHGTENTDTQYF.

The table lists this clonotype with a few counts. V gene TRBV4-3 combines with J gene TRBJ2-1; D is uncertain. V was clipped by 0 bases and J by 8 bases, with 14 bases between them. Germline V gene lookup returns CDR1 LGHNA and CDR2 YSLEER. The CDR3 consists of 15 residues. In DNA, the CDR3 is TGCGCCAGCAGCCAAGATCCCGCCCCGGGCTATGAGCAGTTCTTC. Its protein is CASSQDPAPGYEQFF.

This clonotype has a handful of counts. DNA of the CDR3: TGTGCCAGCAGCCGGACTAGCGGAGGCGGGGAGACCCAGTACTTC. Encoded protein: CASSRTSGGGETQYF. The J gene is TRBJ2-5, the V gene TRBV7-2; 10 bases are a match to TRBD2. CDR1 and CDR2 (germline): SGHTA, FQGNSA. V shed 5 bases, J shed 5 bases, and the junction held 8 bases outside the gene matches. There are 15 residues in the CDR3.

The chain joins TRBV7-9 to TRBJ1-5, with a weak D call TRBD1 (6 bases). The V gene's germline CDR1 is SEHNR and CDR2 FQNEAQ (reference sequence). Trimming took 4 bases from V and 1 from J, leaving 20 bases between them. The CDR3 is 18 residues long. The CDR3 DNA follows: TGTGCCAGCAGCTCCTACCCGACAGGCCGCGGGAGCAATCAGCCCCAGCATTTT. This translates into CASSSYPTGRGSNQPQHF.

The sample holds a few counts of this clonotype. The chain joins TRBV6-5 to TRBJ2-1, with 10 bases matching TRBD2. The CDR3 totals 18 residues. The V gene end was trimmed by 5 bases and the J gene end by 0 bases; junction bases not matched to a gene: 10. Germline V CDR1 and CDR2: MNHEY, SVGAGI. The CDR3 coding sequence is TGTGCCAGCAGTGAAAGGCTAGCGGGGGTCCCCTCCTACAATGAGCAGTTCTTC. This codes for CASSERLAGVPSYNEQFF.

This clonotype was counted a few times. The rearrangement links TRBV5-4 to TRBJ2-3; D is uncertain. The CDR3 loop spans 13 amino acids. The ends were cut back, 4 bases at V and 2 bases at J, with 8 bases in the middle. The germline CDR1 and CDR2 sequences are SGHNT and YYREEE (reference sequence). The CDR3 region is CASSIGHTDTQYF. CDR3 sequence (DNA): TGTGCCAGCAGCATAGGTCACACAGATACGCAGTATTTT.

The chain uses TRBV3-1 and TRBJ2-3; perhaps TRBD1 as D (6 bases). CDR3 length equals 11 residues. Trimming cost V 5 bases and J 10 bases, with 10 bases left between them. CDR1 and CDR2 (germline): LGHDT, YNNKEL (reference sequence). The chain's CDR3 is CASSARGAQYF. In nucleotides, the CDR3 is TGTGCCAGCAGCGCCAGGGGAGCGCAGTATTTT.

This clonotype has just a few counts. This chain connects TRBV10-3 to TRBJ2-1, with 11 bases that match TRBD2. Germline CDR1 reads ENHRY; CDR2 reads SYGVKD. Trimming at V came to 6 bases and at J to 2 bases, leaving 6 bases not matched to a gene. CDR3 length: 16 amino acids. This chain's CDR3 is CAISLAGGIAYNEQFF. CDR3 nucleotides: TGTGCCATCAGCCTAGCGGGAGGAATTGCCTACAATGAGCAGTTCTTC.

This clonotype was seen a handful of times. The CDR3 is CSARYAGGGWNQPQHF. In DNA form, the CDR3 reads TGCAGTGCTAGATATGCAGGGGGAGGATGGAATCAGCCCCAGCATTTT. This chain connects TRBV20-1 to TRBJ1-5; the match to TRBD1 covers 7 bases. The trim removed 2 bases at V and 4 bases at J, leaving 11 bases unmatched. The CDR3 has 16 amino acids. Germline V CDR1 and CDR2: DFQATT, SNEGSKA (reference sequence).

This clonotype occurred many times. The chain links TRBV24-1 to TRBJ2-1, with 7 bases fitting TRBD2. V was clipped by 4 bases and J by 5 bases; unmatched bases: 10. CDR3 length equals 16 residues. CDR1 and CDR2 (germline): KGHDR, SFDVKD. CDR3 in amino acids: CATSEPSSGRHNEQFF. CDR3 nucleotides: TGTGCCACCAGTGAACCCTCTAGCGGTAGACACAATGAGCAGTTCTTC.

This clonotype was detected only a few times. Written as DNA, the CDR3 is TGTGCCAGCAGCCAAACGGGAAATGAGCAGTTCTTC. Its protein product is CASSQTGNEQFF. This chain links TRBV7-9 with TRBJ2-1; perhaps TRBD2 as D (5 bases). Germline values: CDR1 SEHNR, CDR2 FQNEAQ (reference sequence). The CDR3 is 12 amino acids. Trimming pared 5 bases from V and 7 bases from J, leaving 9 bases between.

This clonotype was counted between two and nine times. The chain recombines TRBV19 with TRBJ2-7; no firm D call. Germline-derived CDR1 and CDR2 are LNHDA and SQIVND (reference sequence). There are 13 residues in the CDR3. The V and J ends lost 4 bases and 3 bases respectively, with 10 bases between them. CDR3 residues: CASSTTGRYEQYF. CDR3 sequence (DNA): TGTGCCAGTAGTACAACCGGTCGCTACGAGCAGTACTTC.

J is TRBJ2-1 and V is TRBV11-1; 7 bases match TRBD2. The CDR3 has 13 residues. J gave up 6 bases and V 3 bases, and 2 bases lay outside the gene matches. Germline values: CDR1 SGHAT, CDR2 FQDESV (reference sequence). CDR3 nucleotide sequence: TGTGCCAGCAGCTTTTCGGGAGGCAATGAGCAGTTCTTC. Translation: CASSFSGGNEQFF. Combining the CDR3 with reference TRBV11-1 and TRBJ2-1 gives the whole variable domain EAEVAQSPRYKITEKSQAVAFWCDPISGHATLYWYRQILGQGPELLVQFQDESVVDDSQLPKDRFSAERLKGVDSTLKIQPAELGDSAMYLCASSFSGGNEQFFGPGTRLTVL.

This clonotype was seen a few times. The genes are TRBV5-1 and TRBJ2-2; the D is unclear. Germline V gene lookup returns CDR1 SGHRS and CDR2 YFSETQ. The CDR3 runs 13 residues. Trimming left V 7 bases short and J 4 bases short, with 11 bases between. The CDR3 DNA sequence: TGCGCCAGCCGCATTTTCCCCACCGGGGAGCTGTTTTTT. As protein: CASRIFPTGELFF. Drawing the rest from reference TRBV5-1 and TRBJ2-2, the complete variable domain is KAGVTQTPRYLIKTRGQQVTLSCSPISGHRSVSWYQQTPGQGLQFLFEYFSETQRNKGNFPGRFSGRQFSNSRSEMNVSTLELGDSALYLCASRIFPTGELFFGEGSRLTVL.

The V gene is TRBV6-2 or TRBV6-3, the J gene TRBJ2-1; 8 bases agree with TRBD2. The germline V gene has CDR1 MNHEY and CDR2 SVGEGT. This CDR3 has 15 residues. The J segment lost 7 bases and the V segment lost 6 bases, leaving 11 bases of the junction unmatched. CDR3 amino acids: CASSLRGTSWNEQFF. CDR3 DNA: TGTGCCAGCAGCCTCCGCGGGACTAGTTGGAATGAGCAGTTCTTC.

The rearrangement uses TRBV12-3 or TRBV12-4 and TRBJ1-5; 12 bases line up with TRBD1. J gave up 5 bases and V 4 bases, and 6 bases lay outside the gene matches. The CDR3 consists of 16 residues. As DNA, the CDR3 is TGTGCCAGCAGTTCGCGTAGGGACAGGGGGCATCAGCCCCAGCATTTT. Its protein is CASSSRRDRGHQPQHF.

CDR3 sequence reads: CSASGGPEEGYTF. In DNA, the CDR3 is TGCAGTGCTAGTGGTGGACCGGAGGAGGGCTACACCTTC. The V and J genes are TRBV20-1 and TRBJ1-2; D not resolved. There are 13 residues in the CDR3. The ends were cut back, 3 bases at V and 8 bases at J, with 16 bases in the middle. Germline CDR1 DFQATT, CDR2 SNEGSKA (reference sequence).

This clonotype showed up many times. The chain couples TRBV9 to TRBJ2-3; D is uncertain. The CDR3 totals 14 residues. Germline assignment: CDR1 SGDLS and CDR2 YYNGEE. The V and J ends lost 0 bases and 2 bases respectively, with 7 bases between them. This CDR3 reads CASSVGPVTDTQYF. The CDR3, as DNA: TGTGCCAGCAGCGTAGGACCCGTCACAGATACGCAGTATTTT.

The chain employs TRBV7-2 and TRBJ1-2; no clear D. Trimming removed 3 bases at V and 4 bases at J, with 24 bases between. CDR3 size: 18 residues. Germline V lookup: CDR1 SGHTA, CDR2 FQGNSA. CDR3 sequence (DNA): TGTGCCAGCAGCTTTGCGGTTTTCGGACGGGCAATGACCTATGGCTACACCTTC. Its translation: CASSFAVFGRAMTYGYTF.

This clonotype has more than one count but fewer than ten. The chain has TRBV7-2 and TRBJ1-5; 8 bases are shared with TRBD1. The CDR3 totals 18 residues. CDR1 is SGHTA, CDR2 FQGNSA, per germline. Trimming cost V 1 base and J 0 bases; bases outside gene matches: 8. CDR3 nucleotide sequence: TGTGCCAGCAGCTTAGTCCTCGGGACAGGTTATAGCAATCAGCCCCAGCATTTT. Translation: CASSLVLGTGYSNQPQHF.

This clonotype was seen ten or more times. This rearrangement joins TRBV7-8 to TRBJ2-1, with 14 bases that match TRBD2. CDR3 size: 19 residues. V dropped 8 bases and J dropped 0; count of bases not matched to a gene: 12. Looked up from germline, CDR1 is SGHVS and CDR2 is FQNEAQ. The CDR3 is CASGGPGLAGATSYNEQFF. Written as DNA, the CDR3 is TGTGCCAGCGGGGGCCCGGGACTAGCGGGAGCTACCTCCTACAATGAGCAGTTCTTC.

A few counts support this clonotype. The chain is built from TRBV24-1 and TRBJ1-2; unclear D gene. There are 11 residues in the CDR3. Germline V gene sequence: CDR1 KGHDR, CDR2 SFDVKD. V was cut by 7 bases and J by 2 bases, with 4 bases left in between. Here the CDR3 DNA reads TGTGCCACCAGCGCGAACTATGGCTACACCTTC. Translation: CATSANYGYTF.

This clonotype was recorded a few times. The chain's CDR3 is CASRLTGGELFF. CDR3 bases: TGTGCCAGCAGGCTAACGGGCGGGGAGCTGTTTTTT. This chain connects TRBV5-5 to TRBJ2-2; D gene ambiguous. V shed 5 bases and J shed 7 bases, with 9 bases lying between them. This CDR3 has 12 amino acids. Germline CDR1 is SGHKS and CDR2 is YYEKEE (reference sequence).

V gene TRBV12-3 or TRBV12-4 combines with J gene TRBJ2-7; D possibly uses TRBD1 or TRBD2 (5 bases each). V gave up 4 bases and J gave up 2 bases, with 9 bases separating them. The CDR3 is 13 residues long. The CDR3: CASSWGPAYEQYF. The CDR3 bases are TGTGCCAGCAGTTGGGGACCTGCCTACGAGCAGTACTTC.

The chain uses TRBV5-1 and TRBJ2-3, with 8 bases matching TRBD2. CDR3 length: 15 amino acids. Looked up from germline, CDR1 is SGHRS and CDR2 is YFSETQ. V dropped 2 bases and J dropped 6; count of bases not matched to a gene: 8. CDR3 residues: CASSFVRGGSDTQYF. The CDR3, as DNA: TGCGCCAGCAGCTTCGTCCGCGGGGGGAGCGATACGCAGTATTTT. The whole variable domain, remainder taken from reference TRBV5-1 and TRBJ2-3, is KAGVTQTPRYLIKTRGQQVTLSCSPISGHRSVSWYQQTPGQGLQFLFEYFSETQRNKGNFPGRFSGRQFSNSRSEMNVSTLELGDSALYLCASSFVRGGSDTQYFGPGTRLTVL.